Listed below are T cell receptor beta chains from one sample, sequenced in a study of blood T cell repertoires in COVID-19. The data were produced by immunoSEQ multiplex PCR, yet TCRdb's version contains in-frame clones alone and is incomplete. The data show 75,000 to 100,000 clones, roughly 83% seen once. The specimen sequenced was peripheral blood. The receptors originated from a human donor in a cohort sampled during active COVID-19. The CDR3 runs from the conserved cysteine through the conserved F or W. D genes are given only for firm matches. The listing skips clone size in some rows; elsewhere it reads once, few, many or a size class.

d_gene	abundance	j_gene	v_gene	CDR3nt	CDR3aa
TRBD2	NA	TRBJ2-5	TRBV2	TGTGCCAGCAGTGGAAATAGCGGGAGGGTTGAGACCCAGTACTTC	CASSGNSGRVETQYF
TRBD1	NA	TRBJ1-5	TRBV6-4	TGTGCCAGCAGTCCGGGACAGGGCAATCAGCCCCAGCATTTT	CASSPGQGNQPQHF
TRBD1	NA	TRBJ2-5	TRBV6-2/TRBV6-3	TGTGCCAGCAGTTACTGGACAGGGATTGGGGAGACCCAGTACTTC	CASSYWTGIGETQYF
NA	NA	TRBJ1-1	TRBV5-1	TGCGCCAGCAGCTTGGATAACAGAAACACTGAAGCTTTCTTT	CASSLDNRNTEAFF
TRBD1	NA	TRBJ1-2	TRBV12-3/TRBV12-4	TGTGCCAGCAGTAACAGGGGTGCCTATGGCTACACCTTC	CASSNRGAYGYTF
NA	NA	TRBJ1-1	TRBV5-1	TGCGCCAGCAGCTATACAGGATCCAGACAGAACACTGAAGCTTTCTTT	CASSYTGSRQNTEAFF
TRBD1	NA	TRBJ2-7	TRBV6-6	TGTGCCAGCAACCCCGACAGGGAAGAAGGGCAGTACTTC	CASNPDREEGQYF
NA	NA	TRBJ2-1	TRBV29-1	TGCAGCGGACTTGCTCTCTTGAGCTCCTACAATGAGCAGTTCTTC	CSGLALLSSYNEQFF
NA	NA	TRBJ2-6	TRBV2	TGTGCCAGCAGTGTTAGCTGGACAGCAATATCTGGGGCCAACGTCCTGACTTTC	CASSVSWTAISGANVLTF
NA	NA	TRBJ1-2	TRBV12-3/TRBV12-4	TGTGCCAGCAACCTACAGGGTTCTCGTGGCTACACCTTC	CASNLQGSRGYTF
TRBD2	NA	TRBJ2-1	TRBV28	TGTGCCAGTCAGGGTAGCGGGAGGGCCCTCTTTGAGCAGTTCTTC	CASQGSGRALFEQFF
NA	NA	TRBJ2-7	TRBV5-6	TGTGCCAGCAGCTTGGCCAATCCAGATTACGAGCAGTACTTC	CASSLANPDYEQYF
TRBD1	NA	TRBJ1-1	TRBV7-6	TGTGCCAGCAGCGCAGGGACAGGGGTAACTGAAGCTTTCTTT	CASSAGTGVTEAFF
TRBD1	NA	TRBJ2-1	TRBV7-2	TGTGCCAGCAGCTTAATCCCCCTCCAGGGGGCGGGATACAATGAGCAGTTCTTC	CASSLIPLQGAGYNEQFF
NA	NA	TRBJ2-5	TRBV29-1	TGCAGCGTCAGACGGGGAGAGACCCAGTACTTC	CSVRRGETQYF
NA	NA	TRBJ1-6	TRBV19	TGTGCCAGTAGTTCCACGGGAAATAATTCACCCCTCCACTTT	CASSSTGNNSPLHF
NA	NA	TRBJ1-4	TRBV7-9	TGTGCCAGCAGCTTAGACCCGGTTGCAACTAATGAAAAACTGTTTTTT	CASSLDPVATNEKLFF
NA	NA	TRBJ1-2	TRBV2	TGTGCCAGCAGTGAAGTCAGGGAGGGTGGCTACACCTTC	CASSEVREGGYTF
TRBD1	NA	TRBJ1-2	TRBV5-1	TGCGCCAGCAGCTTTCTACAGGGGGCTGCTAATGGCTACACCTTC	CASSFLQGAANGYTF
NA	NA	TRBJ2-3	TRBV18	TGTGCCAGCTCGGCGTCGCGAGCGGCAAACACAGATACGCAGTATTTT	CASSASRAANTDTQYF
TRBD2	NA	TRBJ2-7	TRBV7-3	TGTGCCAGCAGCCCCGGCGGGAGGCTACCCTACGAGCAGTACTTC	CASSPGGRLPYEQYF
NA	NA	TRBJ2-7	TRBV5-1	TGCGCCAGCAGTCACTCCGACGGAGGGGCTGCCTACGAGCAGTACTTC	CASSHSDGGAAYEQYF
NA	once	TRBJ2-2	TRBV7-9	TGTGCCAGCAGCCCCCACTCGGGAGCCGGGGAGCTGTTTTTT	CASSPHSGAGELFF
NA	NA	TRBJ1-1	TRBV5-1	TGCGCCAGCAGCCCCGGACACGCCTTGGGAGGCACTGAAGCTTTCTTT	CASSPGHALGGTEAFF
NA	NA	TRBJ2-1	TRBV3-1/TRBV3-2	TGTGCCAGCAGCCAAGATCTGGGTAGCGTTAACAATGAGCAGTTCTTC	CASSQDLGSVNNEQFF
NA	NA	TRBJ1-2	TRBV4-3	TGCGCCAGCAGCCATTTTTCGGCTCCCGGGGGCTACACCTTC	CASSHFSAPGGYTF
NA	NA	TRBJ1-4	TRBV3-1/TRBV3-2	TGTGCCAGCAGCCGGACAGAAAAACTGTTTTTT	CASSRTEKLFF
NA	NA	TRBJ2-5	TRBV19	TGTGCCAGTAGTATCGGGACAATACAAGAGACCCAGTACTTC	CASSIGTIQETQYF
NA	NA	TRBJ1-2	TRBV2	TGTGCCAGCAGTGAGCTCACTGCGGGGAATGGCTACACCTTC	CASSELTAGNGYTF
NA	NA	TRBJ2-7	TRBV5-4	TGTGCCAGCAGCTTGCCCCGTGGTGGGAGGGGGAATTACGAGCAGTACTTC	CASSLPRGGRGNYEQYF
TRBD1	NA	TRBJ2-7	TRBV7-2	TGTGCCAGCAGCTCGGACAGGGTATCCTACGAGCAGTACTTC	CASSSDRVSYEQYF
TRBD1	NA	TRBJ2-7	TRBV3-1/TRBV3-2	TGTGCCAGCAGCCCCCGGGACAGGGCGTACGAGCAGTACTTC	CASSPRDRAYEQYF
TRBD2	once	TRBJ2-5	TRBV18	TGTGCCAGCTCACCAACGCTGGTTAGCGGGGGGCCTCGAGAGACCCAGTACTTC	CASSPTLVSGGPRETQYF
NA	NA	TRBJ1-5	TRBV28	TGTGCCAGCAGTTTGGGGGCGGGGGCGCAAGATCAGCCCCAGCATTTT	CASSLGAGAQDQPQHF
TRBD1	once	TRBJ1-1	TRBV6-5	TGTGCCAGCACTACGACCGGGACAGGGTATAAAGCTTTCTTT	CASTTTGTGYKAFF
NA	once	TRBJ2-1	TRBV15	TGTGCCACCAGCAGAGATGCGGGGGCGGACAATGAGCAGTTCTTC	CATSRDAGADNEQFF